This TCR beta chain is drawn from a study of shared clonotypes between healthy human individuals. On the study more broadly: Per donor, three plates held CD4 naive cells, three held CD4 memory, two held CD8 naive and one held CD8 memory.

This CDR3 has 14 amino acids. Germline V gives CDR1 SEHNR, CDR2 FQNEAQ (reference sequence). V lost 5 bases to trimming and J lost 1 base, with 10 bases between them. Those who donated, Caucasian adults without exception, all lived in Nashville, Tennessee. Comments on this clone: Its matching antigen is unknown.

Genomic DNA per cell subset filled all wells of several immunoSEQ plates. TCRdb keeps only in-frame clones here, not all; method: immunoSEQ multiplex PCR. The sample has roughly 700,000 clones, approximately 79% seen once. Study conclusions and caveats: All-four-donor shared clonotypes had higher generation probabilities than non-shared clonotypes did.

The chain is built from TRBV7-9 and TRBJ2-3; no reliable D call. The clonotype comes from a woman aged 25-40 years in good health. The sample consisted of memory CD4+ T cells sorted from blood. Indicated subset: CD45RA-negative fraction. The CDR3 is CASSPYDGTDTQYF. DNA of the CDR3: TGTGCCAGCAGCCCCTATGACGGCACAGATACGCAGTATTTT.